The next 9 T cell receptor beta chains were all read from a single sample in a study of a mutant IDH1 vaccine in newly diagnosed glioma. Their cognate antigens are unknown. Only in-frame clones appear in the TCRdb table, and some are missing; sequencing was by immunoSEQ multiplex PCR. The repertoire holds about 32,000 clones, with roughly 80% as singletons. Time point described: week 35, safety follow-up. One vaccine dose held 300 ug of mutant IDH1 20-mer peptide and came with topical imiquimod. The material was PBMCs, obtained from a glioma patient whose treatment included an IDH1 peptide vaccine. These receptors originate from a woman aged 30 to 39 with glioma. Some clones in this sample may be carry-over from other donors' samples.

The genes are TRBV7-9 and TRBJ2-2, with 9 bases identical to TRBD2. The germline CDR1 and CDR2 sequences are SEHNR and FQNEAQ (reference sequence). The CDR3 runs to 14 residues. The J segment lost 4 bases and the V segment lost 5 bases, leaving 2 bases of the junction unmatched. CDR3 nucleotide sequence: TGTGCCAGCAGCGTTAGCGGGAGCACCGGGGAGCTGTTTTTT. It codes for CASSVSGSTGELFF.

V is TRBV19 and J is TRBJ2-7, with D perhaps matching TRBD1 (6 bases). The germline V gene has CDR1 LNHDA and CDR2 SQIVND (reference sequence). V was cut by 4 bases and J by 4 bases, with 17 bases left in between. The CDR3 length is 15 residues. CDR3 residues: CASSKGVGYEYEQYF. CDR3 DNA sequence: TGTGCCAGTAGTAAGGGGGTGGGGTATGAATACGAGCAGTACTTC.

The chain combines TRBV19 with TRBJ2-7; D possibly corresponds to TRBD2 (6 bases). The CDR3 length is 15 residues. Germline V lookup: CDR1 LNHDA, CDR2 SQIVND (reference sequence). V gave up 6 bases and J gave up 1 base, with 16 bases separating them. CDR3 region: CASSIRGAGSYEQYF. CDR3 sequence (DNA): TGTGCCAGTAGCATCCGTGGGGCGGGGTCCTACGAGCAGTACTTC.

This clone has only a few counts. The V gene is TRBV27, the J gene TRBJ1-1, with TRBD1 identical over 7 bases. This CDR3 spans 14 amino acids. Germline CDR1 MNHEY, CDR2 SMNVEV (reference sequence). The junction had 5 bases not matched to a gene; V was cut back by 6 bases and J by 1 base. CDR3 sequence reads: CASSTRQGNTEAFF. The DNA for the CDR3 is TGTGCCAGCAGCACCAGACAGGGGAACACTGAAGCTTTCTTT.

This clone was observed once. V is TRBV9 and J is TRBJ2-7, with 9 nucleotides matching TRBD1. CDR1 and CDR2 (germline): SGDLS, YYNGEE. V shed 3 bases and J 4 bases; nucleotides not matched to a gene: 5. The CDR3 spans 14 residues. CDR3 residues: CASSAWTGEYEQYF. The CDR3 DNA follows: TGTGCCAGCAGCGCCTGGACAGGGGAGTACGAGCAGTACTTC.

The chain has TRBV5-1 and TRBJ1-4; 11 bases are shared with TRBD1. CDR1 SGHRS and CDR2 YFSETQ come from the germline V gene. CDR3 length equals 18 residues. J was trimmed by 0 bases and V by 4 bases; bases with no gene match: 8. The CDR3 spells CASSLRTGGTSTNEKLFF. CDR3 sequence (DNA): TGCGCCAGCAGCCTCCGGACAGGGGGCACCTCAACTAATGAAAAACTGTTTTTT. Full variable domain (rest looked up from reference TRBV5-1 and TRBJ1-4): KAGVTQTPRYLIKTRGQQVTLSCSPISGHRSVSWYQQTPGQGLQFLFEYFSETQRNKGNFPGRFSGRQFSNSRSEMNVSTLELGDSALYLCASSLRTGGTSTNEKLFFGSGTQLSVL.

This chain joins TRBV7-9 and TRBJ1-2, with 10 bases fitting TRBD1. The germline V gene encodes CDR1 SEHNR and CDR2 FQNEAQ (reference sequence). The V segment lost 3 bases and the J segment 3 bases; nucleotides outside the gene matches: 1. This CDR3 is built from 14 residues. The CDR3 DNA reads as TGTGCCAGCAGCTTTGGACAGGGGGACTATGGCTACACCTTC. It specifies CASSFGQGDYGYTF.

This sequence joins TRBV28 and TRBJ2-5; no reliable D call. The germline V gene has CDR1 MDHEN and CDR2 SYDVKM. The CDR3 covers 15 residues. V lost 4 bases to trimming and J lost 0 bases, with 12 bases between them. The chain's CDR3 is CASSSSGWDQETQYF. Here the CDR3 DNA reads TGTGCCAGCAGTTCCTCGGGTTGGGACCAAGAGACCCAGTACTTC.

The chain couples TRBV2 to TRBJ2-7; D may be TRBD2 (5 bases). Trimming removed 6 bases at V and 3 bases at J, with 18 bases between. CDR1 and CDR2 (germline): SNHLY, FYNNEI. The CDR3 covers 15 residues. The CDR3 DNA reads TGTGCCAGCAGCGCTAGAGGAGAGGGTCACTACGAGCAGTACTTC. It is translated as CASSARGEGHYEQYF. Together with reference TRBV2 and TRBJ2-7, the CDR3 gives the full variable domain: EPEVTQTPSHQVTQMGQEVILRCVPISNHLYFYWYRQILGQKVEFLVSFYNNEISEKSEIFDDQFSVERPDGSNFTLKIRSTKLEDSAMYFCASSARGEGHYEQYFGPGTRLTVT.